The rows below give T cell receptor beta chains drawn from one sample of a study of blood T cell repertoires in COVID-19. The repertoire was sequenced with immunoSEQ multiplex PCR; TCRdb's copy has only in-frame clones and lacks some. The repertoire includes more than 60,000 clones, 85% of them detected once, and around 17% sits in the top ten. The source material was peripheral blood. These receptors were taken from a human donor in a cohort sampled during active COVID-19. Each CDR3 is given without its conserved first and last residue. A clone size is listed for some rows: how often the clone was seen (once, few, many), or a class if it is expanded.

TRBJ2-4 | TRBV7-2 | - | ASSLRGQGFQNIQY
TRBJ2-1 | TRBV9 | - | ASSARGINEQF
TRBJ1-4 | TRBV12-5 | - | ASGVSGQGAKLF
TRBJ1-3 | TRBV29-1 | - | SAHGQLGNTIY
TRBJ2-2 | TRBV12-5 | - | ASKRDRGLLLLTGELF
TRBJ2-3 | TRBV6-6 | - | ASSSAADTQY
TRBJ1-1 | TRBV7-8 | - | ASSLGTAREAF
TRBJ2-1 | TRBV30 | - | AWRTLAGNFNEQF
TRBJ2-5 | TRBV10-3 | - | AISEEAGELVQETQY
TRBJ1-2 | TRBV28 | - | ASSPGQGSYGYT
TRBJ1-6 | TRBV7-2 | - | ASSLALVRAGGSPLH
TRBJ1-1 | TRBV3-1/TRBV3-2 | - | ASSQADRDAF
TRBJ2-1 | TRBV5-1 | - | ASSQGLAGGNEQF
TRBJ1-5 | TRBV6-5 | - | ASSYSVEGDQPQH
TRBJ1-1 | TRBV6-5 | - | ASSRLTNTEAF
TRBJ2-1 | TRBV5-4 | once | ASKFVGSGGNEQF